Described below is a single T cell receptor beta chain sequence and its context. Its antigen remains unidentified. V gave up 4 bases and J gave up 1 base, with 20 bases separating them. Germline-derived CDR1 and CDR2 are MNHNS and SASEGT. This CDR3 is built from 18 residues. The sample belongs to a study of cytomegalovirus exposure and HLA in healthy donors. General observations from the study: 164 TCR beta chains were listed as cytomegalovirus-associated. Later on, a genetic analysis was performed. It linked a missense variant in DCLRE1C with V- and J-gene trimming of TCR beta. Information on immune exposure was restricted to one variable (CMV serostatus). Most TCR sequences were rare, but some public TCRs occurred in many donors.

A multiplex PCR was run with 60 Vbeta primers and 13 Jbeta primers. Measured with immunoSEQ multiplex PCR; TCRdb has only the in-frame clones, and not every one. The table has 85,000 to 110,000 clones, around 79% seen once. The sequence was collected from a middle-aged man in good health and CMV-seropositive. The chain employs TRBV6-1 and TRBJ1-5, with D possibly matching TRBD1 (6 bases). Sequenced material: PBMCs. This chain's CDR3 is CASSVYVGGAGSNQPQHF. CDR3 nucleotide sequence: TGTGCCAGCAGTGTATACGTGGGGGGGGCAGGGAGCAATCAGCCCCAGCATTTT.